The rows below give T cell receptor beta chains drawn from one sample of a study of CD8 T cells in ankylosing spondylitis. Using its own MiXCR run on the 5' RACE reads, TCRdb lists one record per CDR3 protein. The sample records some 340,000 distinct CDR3 sequences, over 12% being singletons. The sample consisted of blood, either unsorted or a sorted T cell fraction (not recorded which). These receptors were obtained from a male donor with ankylosing spondylitis or in good health (not recorded which). The CDR3 runs from the conserved cysteine through the conserved F or W. Each record gives: V gene, clone size, J gene, D gene, CDR3 DNA, CDR3 protein. The D gene is left open where the match is weak. Expanded clones are given a class, and other clones once, few, many or no size at all.

>TRBV7-9|-|TRBJ2-7|TRBD2
TGTGCCAGCAGCACCGGTCTAGCGGGATCCTACGAGCAGTACTTC
CASSTGLAGSYEQYF
>TRBV6-5|many|TRBJ2-3|-
TGTGCCAGCAGTTACCGGGAGAGCACAGATACGCAGTATTTT
CASSYRESTDTQYF
>TRBV3-1|few|TRBJ2-5|TRBD1
TGTGCCAGCAGCCAGATGCCGGGACAGGGAAAAGGGACCCAGTACTTC
CASSQMPGQGKGTQYF
>TRBV10-3|few|TRBJ2-7|-
TGTGCCACCGGCATTGATGTTCCCTACGAGCAGTACTTC
CATGIDVPYEQYF
>TRBV12-3/TRBV12-4|many|TRBJ1-2|TRBD1
TGTGCCAGCAGTTTAGACGAAGGACAGGGGGCGAGGAATGGCTACACCTTC
CASSLDEGQGARNGYTF
>TRBV13|-|TRBJ2-7|TRBD1
TGTGCCAGCAGCCTTAACAGGGGGGTCGAGCAGTACTTC
CASSLNRGVEQYF
>TRBV10-3|few|TRBJ2-5|-
TGTGCCATCAGGGCCGGGGAAAGCCAAGAGACCCAGTACTTC
CAIRAGESQETQYF
>TRBV7-2|-|TRBJ2-1|-
TGTGCCAGCAGCCCCCGTGAGGGAAGGAGAAATGAGCAGTTCTTC
CASSPREGRRNEQFF
>TRBV20-1|many|TRBJ2-2|-
TGCAGTGCTAGAGATCCTACCGGGGAGCTGTTTTTT
CSARDPTGELFF
>TRBV6-5|few|TRBJ2-1|-
TGTGCCAGCAGTTCCCGAGAGGCTGCCTCCTACAATGAGCAGTTCTTC
CASSSREAASYNEQFF
>TRBV29-1|-|TRBJ2-7|TRBD2
TGCAGCGTTGAAGATTATGAGTTAGCGGGAGGGGGTGAGCAGTACTTC
CSVEDYELAGGGEQYF
>TRBV20-1|few|TRBJ2-3|TRBD2
TGCAGTGCTGGCCGTAGCGGGGGAGGCACAGATACGCAGTATTTT
CSAGRSGGGTDTQYF
>TRBV5-1|many|TRBJ2-1|-
TGCGCCAGCAGCTTGAAGTCGGAGGGATCCTACAATGAGCAGTTCTTC
CASSLKSEGSYNEQFF
>TRBV5-1|once|TRBJ2-7|TRBD2
TGCGCCAGCAGCGGCCCGGGACTAGCCTACGAGCAGTACTTC
CASSGPGLAYEQYF
>TRBV20-1|-|TRBJ2-3|TRBD2
TGCAGTGCTAGAGCGGGGGGGCTAGTTGGCACAGATACGCAGTATTTT
CSARAGGLVGTDTQYF
>TRBV20-1|few|TRBJ1-1|-
TGCAGTGCTCGAAGGGCCACCGGGTCAACTGAAGCTTTCTTT
CSARRATGSTEAFF
>TRBV11-2|few|TRBJ2-7|-
TGTGCCAGCAGCCCTCCCCGGGCCGGATCCTACGAGCAGTACTTC
CASSPPRAGSYEQYF
>TRBV12-3/TRBV12-4|-|TRBJ1-2|-
TGTGCCAGCAGCGCGTCCTTGGGGCAGGGAAGATATGGCTACACCTTC
CASSASLGQGRYGYTF
>TRBV5-5|few|TRBJ1-1|-
TGTGCCAGCAGCTTATATCGGTCAGGGAACACTGAAGCTTTCTTT
CASSLYRSGNTEAFF
>TRBV7-6|many|TRBJ2-5|-
TGTGCCAGCAGCTTAATCGTGGCGAAGAAGCAAGAGACCCAGTACTTC
CASSLIVAKKQETQYF
>TRBV6-2/TRBV6-3|-|TRBJ2-3|TRBD2
TGTGCCAGCAGTTACAATCCGACTAGCGGGGCTTACTTCACAGATACGCAGTATTTT
CASSYNPTSGAYFTDTQYF
>TRBV27|few|TRBJ1-1|-
TGTGCCAGCAGGAGAGGGACCTCCTCTGAAGCTTTCTTT
CASRRGTSSEAFF
>TRBV5-1|-|TRBJ2-1|TRBD1
TGCGCCAGCAGCAATGGACAGGGGGTAGGCAATGAGCAGTTCTTC
CASSNGQGVGNEQFF
>TRBV3-1|-|TRBJ1-2|-
TGTGCCAGCAGCCCGACGGGCAGAAACTATGGCTACACCTTC
CASSPTGRNYGYTF
>TRBV10-3|many|TRBJ2-3|-
TGTGCCATCAGTGAATCGGAGGTTCTTGTCACAGATACGCAGTATTTT
CAISESEVLVTDTQYF
>TRBV5-1|few|TRBJ2-7|TRBD1
TGCGCCAGCAGTTCTCGGGGGACAGGATTCGGCGAGCAGTACTTC
CASSSRGTGFGEQYF
>TRBV6-5|few|TRBJ1-2|-
TGTGCCAGCAGTTACAGGGCCTACGACTCTGGCTACACCTTC
CASSYRAYDSGYTF
>TRBV4-1|few|TRBJ1-4|-
TGCGCCAGCAGCCGCGGACAGCGCGAAAAACTGTTTTTT
CASSRGQREKLFF
>TRBV5-4|few|TRBJ2-1|-
TGTGCCAGCAGCATCGGGACACTGAACAATGAGCAGTTCTTC
CASSIGTLNNEQFF
>TRBV21-1|-|TRBJ2-3|-
TGTGCCAGCCACCCCAGCCACGACGCCTTAAGCACAGATACGCAGTATTTT
CASHPSHDALSTDTQYF
>TRBV6-4|-|TRBJ2-3|-
TGTGCCAGCAGTGATAGCGGATACACAGATACGCAGTATTTT
CASSDSGYTDTQYF
>TRBV5-1|few|TRBJ2-3|-
TGCGCCAGCAGCTTGGCTACAGCTAGTAAGGGAGATACGCAGTATTTT
CASSLATASKGDTQYF
>TRBV11-2|-|TRBJ1-2|TRBD1
TGTGCCAGCAGACCCGGGACAGGACTTAACTATGGCTACACCTTC
CASRPGTGLNYGYTF
>TRBV5-1|few|TRBJ1-1|-
TGCGCCAGCAGCTCAGGGTACATGAACACTGAAGCTTTCTTT
CASSSGYMNTEAFF
>TRBV7-2|-|TRBJ1-1|-
TGTGCCAGCAGCTCCTTCGGAAGAACCACTGAAGCTTTCTTT
CASSSFGRTTEAFF
>TRBV6-1|few|TRBJ2-1|-
TGTGCCAGCCCCAAGCCTGGGGGAGTAGCATTCAATGAGCAGTTCTTC
CASPKPGGVAFNEQFF
>TRBV3-1|few|TRBJ2-7|-
TGTGCCAGCAGCCAAGTGGAAGCCTACGAGCAGTACTTC
CASSQVEAYEQYF
>TRBV15|-|TRBJ2-1|-
TGTGCCACCAGCAGAGATCCGAGGGCCCGCTACAATGAGCAGTTCTTC
CATSRDPRARYNEQFF
>TRBV4-2|-|TRBJ2-5|-
TGTGCCAGCAGCCAAGATATGGCCTGGAGGGAGACCCAGTACTTC
CASSQDMAWRETQYF
>TRBV3-1|-|TRBJ2-3|-
TGTGCCAGCAGCCAAGATTCCCTTTTCACAGATACGCAGTATTTT
CASSQDSLFTDTQYF
>TRBV6-5|many|TRBJ2-1|-
TGTGCCAGCAGTTACCGTTATGAGAGCCGAATCTACAATGAGCAGTTCTTC
CASSYRYESRIYNEQFF
>TRBV28|once|TRBJ1-2|-
TGTGCCAGCAGTTCATCGGGAAGTTTAGTTAACTATGGCTACACCTTC
CASSSSGSLVNYGYTF
>TRBV20-1|-|TRBJ2-2|-
TGCAGTGCTAGATTCAGGGGAACCGGGGAGCTGTTTTTT
CSARFRGTGELFF
>TRBV5-1|-|TRBJ2-1|TRBD2
TGCGCCAGCAGCATCGGGACTAGCGGGGGCGAGCAGTTCTTC
CASSIGTSGGEQFF
>TRBV20-1|-|TRBJ2-2|TRBD2
TGCAGTGCTACCCGGGGGGAGGACACCGGGGAGCTGTTTTTT
CSATRGEDTGELFF
>TRBV7-9|few|TRBJ1-1|-
TGTGCCAGCAGCCGGAGAGCCAACGTTTACCCTGAAGCTTTCTTT
CASSRRANVYPEAFF
>TRBV29-1|-|TRBJ1-2|-
TGCAGCGTTGACTGGACTAACTATGGCTACACCTTC
CSVDWTNYGYTF
>TRBV25-1|-|TRBJ2-1|-
TGTGCCAGCAGTGAAGCCCCCTATAGCTCTAGGGGCAATGAGCAGTTCTTC
CASSEAPYSSRGNEQFF